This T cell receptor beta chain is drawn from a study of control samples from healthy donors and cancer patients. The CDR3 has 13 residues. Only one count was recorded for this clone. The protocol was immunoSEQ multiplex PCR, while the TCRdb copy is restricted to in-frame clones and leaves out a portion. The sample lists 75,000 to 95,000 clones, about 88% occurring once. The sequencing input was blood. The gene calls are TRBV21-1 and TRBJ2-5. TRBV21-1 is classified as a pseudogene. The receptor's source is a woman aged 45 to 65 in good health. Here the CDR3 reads CAPHIYTEETQYF. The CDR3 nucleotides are TGTGCCCCCCACATATATACGGAAGAGACCCAGTACTTC.